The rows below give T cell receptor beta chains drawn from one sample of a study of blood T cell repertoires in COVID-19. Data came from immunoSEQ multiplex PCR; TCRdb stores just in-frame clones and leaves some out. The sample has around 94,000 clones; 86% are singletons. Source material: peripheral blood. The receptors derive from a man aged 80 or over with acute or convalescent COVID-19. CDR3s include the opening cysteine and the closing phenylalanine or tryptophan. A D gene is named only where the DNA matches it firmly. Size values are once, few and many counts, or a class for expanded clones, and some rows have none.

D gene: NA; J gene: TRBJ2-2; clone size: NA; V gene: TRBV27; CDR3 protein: CASSNRAANTGELFF; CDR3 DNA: TGTGCCAGCAGTAACAGGGCGGCGAACACCGGGGAGCTGTTTTTT
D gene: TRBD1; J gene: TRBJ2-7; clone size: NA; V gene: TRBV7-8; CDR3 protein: CASSLEGDRVGNYEQYF; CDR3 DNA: TGTGCCAGCAGCTTAGAGGGAGACAGGGTAGGAAACTACGAGCAGTACTTC
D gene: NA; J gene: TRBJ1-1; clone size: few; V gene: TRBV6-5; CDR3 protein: CASSYSRGANTEAFF; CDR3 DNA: TGTGCCAGCAGTTACTCTCGGGGGGCGAACACTGAAGCTTTCTTT
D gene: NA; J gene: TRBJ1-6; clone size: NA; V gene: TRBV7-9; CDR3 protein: CASSFLGGGESPLHF; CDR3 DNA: TGTGCCAGCAGCTTCCTAGGCGGGGGGGAATCACCCCTCCACTTT
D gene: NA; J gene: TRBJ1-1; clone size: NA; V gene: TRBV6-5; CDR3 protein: CASSRNPGVNTEAFF; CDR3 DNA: TGTGCCAGCAGTCGCAACCCGGGGGTGAACACTGAAGCTTTCTTT
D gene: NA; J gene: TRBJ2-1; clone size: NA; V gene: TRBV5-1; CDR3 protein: CASRAGNEQFF; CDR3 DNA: TGCGCCAGCAGGGCAGGGAATGAGCAGTTCTTC
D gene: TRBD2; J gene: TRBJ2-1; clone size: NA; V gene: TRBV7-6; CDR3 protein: CASSSGLAGGSDEQFF; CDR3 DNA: TGTGCCAGCAGCTCTGGACTAGCGGGAGGGTCGGATGAGCAGTTCTTC
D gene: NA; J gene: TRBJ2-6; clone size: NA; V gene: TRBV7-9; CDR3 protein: CASSPSTGFAGANVLTF; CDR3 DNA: TGTGCCAGCAGCCCCTCGACAGGATTTGCTGGGGCCAACGTCCTGACTTTC
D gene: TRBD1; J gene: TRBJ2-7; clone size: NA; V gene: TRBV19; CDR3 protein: CASSKYTDRERGEQYF; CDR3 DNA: TGTGCCAGTAGTAAATACACGGACAGGGAACGAGGCGAGCAGTACTTC
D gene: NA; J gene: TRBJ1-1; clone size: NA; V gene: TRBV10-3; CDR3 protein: CAISPMNTEAFF; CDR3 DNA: TGTGCCATCAGCCCCATGAACACTGAAGCTTTCTTT
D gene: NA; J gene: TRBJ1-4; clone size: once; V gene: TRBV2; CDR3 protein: CASSLGTLEANEKLFF; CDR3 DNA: TGTGCCAGCAGCCTCGGGACACTGGAGGCTAATGAAAAACTGTTTTTT
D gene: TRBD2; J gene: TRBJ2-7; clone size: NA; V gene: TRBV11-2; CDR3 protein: CASSSTSGTSYEQYF; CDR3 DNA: TGTGCCAGCAGCTCGACTAGCGGGACCTCCTACGAGCAGTACTTC
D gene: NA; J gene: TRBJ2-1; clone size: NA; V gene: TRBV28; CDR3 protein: CASSKHIEQFF; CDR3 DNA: TGTGCCAGCAGTAAACATATTGAGCAGTTCTTC
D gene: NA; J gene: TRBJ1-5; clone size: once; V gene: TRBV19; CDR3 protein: CASSIDPPIQPQHF; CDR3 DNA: TGTGCCAGTAGTATAGACCCCCCAATTCAGCCCCAGCATTTT
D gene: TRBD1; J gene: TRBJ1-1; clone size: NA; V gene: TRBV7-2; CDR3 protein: CASSPHGTGTGEAFF; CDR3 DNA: TGTGCCAGCAGCCCACACGGGACAGGGACGGGTGAAGCTTTCTTT
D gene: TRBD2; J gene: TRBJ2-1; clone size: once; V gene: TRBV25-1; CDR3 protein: CASSMPGTSGTYEQFF; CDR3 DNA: TGTGCCAGCAGTATGCCCGGGACTAGCGGGACTTATGAGCAGTTCTTC
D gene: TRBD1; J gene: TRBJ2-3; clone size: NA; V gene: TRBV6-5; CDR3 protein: CASSRTGGATDTQYF; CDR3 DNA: TGTGCCAGCAGTAGGACAGGGGGCGCAACAGATACGCAGTATTTT
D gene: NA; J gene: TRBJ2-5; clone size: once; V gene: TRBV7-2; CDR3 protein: CASSLSGPTQYF; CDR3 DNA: TGTGCCAGCAGCTTATCCGGTCCGACCCAGTACTTC
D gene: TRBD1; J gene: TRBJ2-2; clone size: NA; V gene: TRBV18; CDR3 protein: CASSPNRGTGELFF; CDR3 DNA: TGTGCCAGCTCACCAAACAGGGGGACCGGGGAGCTGTTTTTT
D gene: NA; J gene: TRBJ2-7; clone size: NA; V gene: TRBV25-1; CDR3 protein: CASSGVGRVYEQYF; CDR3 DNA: TGTGCCAGCAGCGGCGTGGGCAGGGTCTACGAGCAGTACTTC
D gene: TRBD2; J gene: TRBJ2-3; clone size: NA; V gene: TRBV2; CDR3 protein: CASRASGSNTDTQYF; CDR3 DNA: TGTGCCAGCAGGGCTAGCGGGAGCAACACAGATACGCAGTATTTT
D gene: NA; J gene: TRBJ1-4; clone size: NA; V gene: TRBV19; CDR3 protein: CASSLRGIREKLFF; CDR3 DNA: TGTGCCAGTAGTCTAAGGGGCATACGTGAAAAACTGTTTTTT
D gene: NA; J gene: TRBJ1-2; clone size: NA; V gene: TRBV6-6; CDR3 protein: CACSQGPGGYTF; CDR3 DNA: TGTGCCTGCTCCCAGGGCCCCGGGGGCTACACCTTC